This TCR beta chain was observed in a study of T cells in Graves' hyperthyroidism and ophthalmopathy. Turning to the study itself: It was at initial diagnosis, before any treatment, that peripheral blood was collected.

CDR3 length: 15 amino acids. V lost 0 bases, J lost 0 bases, and 9 bases lay in between. Study-level findings and limits: In validation, the model predicted ophthalmopathy. These predictions came a median about 6.5 months before onset. Blood also contained most expanded thyroid clonotypes above 0.001.

Amplified TCR beta CDR3 regions derived from RNA transcripts. In the first-round RT-PCR of the TCR CDR3, the HTBI primer set was used. TCRdb processed the multiplex PCR reads anew with MiXCR; each CDR3 protein has one entry. Of some 570,000 distinct CDR3 sequences detected, roughly 18% appear once; the ten largest clones hold 17%. This clonotype was recorded many times. Its target is not known. Sequences were obtained from blood. This chain links TRBV12-3 or TRBV12-4 with TRBJ2-7; tentative D call: TRBD2 (6 bases). The TCR was taken from a woman aged 18-30 years with Graves' ophthalmopathy. The CDR3 spells CASSLAAGSSYEQYF. In nucleotides, the CDR3 is TGTGCCAGCAGTTTAGCGGCCGGGAGCTCCTACGAGCAGTACTTC.